The clone carrying this T cell receptor (beta chain) has only a few counts. This beta chain is off target for a library built for alpha chains, so its abundance means little. Unique molecular identifiers tagged every individual TCR cDNA molecule. TCRdb itself ran the 5' RACE reads through MiXCR, one entry per CDR3 protein. The repertoire holds more than 400 distinct CDR3 sequences, with roughly 15% as singletons. The time point was: sample taken at primary tumor resection. The data stem from a study of spatial heterogeneity in lung cancer. Study overall: Across the raw uncorrected reads, a unique TCR and UMI combination was observed, on average, more than ten times.

Germline V gives CDR1 SGHNT, CDR2 YYREEE (reference sequence). Trimming pared 4 bases from V and 2 bases from J, leaving 12 bases between. CDR3 length: 14 residues. The origin of this receptor is a male donor with early-stage non-small cell lung cancer. Here the sequenced sample was normal lung tissue next to the tumor, taken at surgery. The V and J genes are TRBV5-4 and TRBJ2-5; D gene uncertain. Written as DNA, the CDR3 is TGTGCCAGCAGCACCCCGCCCCTACAAGAGACCCAGTACTTC. Protein product: CASSTPPLQETQYF. Variable domain in full (rest from reference TRBV5-4 and TRBJ2-5): ETGVTQSPTHLIKTRGQQVTLRCSSQSGHNTVSWYQQALGQGPQFIFQYYREEENGRGNFPPRFSGLQFPNYSSELNVNALELDDSALYLCASSTPPLQETQYFGPGTRLLVL.